The rows below give T cell receptor beta chains drawn from one sample of a study of STAT5B mutations in CD4+ large granular lymphocyte leukemia. Sequencing was performed with immunoSEQ multiplex PCR; in TCRdb, only in-frame clones are kept and a portion is missing. The sample contains 25,000 to 40,000 clones, approximately 80% of which appear only once. Source material: CD4+ T cells from blood buffy coats. All receptors derive from a human donor in good health. CDR3s include the opening cysteine and the closing phenylalanine or tryptophan. A D gene is named only where the DNA matches it firmly. Only some rows state a clone size, as once, few, many or a class for expanded clones.

TRBV28	-	15	TRBJ1-5	-	TGTGCCAGCAGCCCGGGCGAATATAGCAATCAGCCCCAGCATTTT	CASSPGEYSNQPQHF
TRBV10-3	-	16	TRBJ2-2	TRBD2	TGTGCCATCAGTGTGGGACTAGGGGTTGACACCGGGGAGCTGTTTTTT	CAISVGLGVDTGELFF
TRBV29-1	-	11	TRBJ2-3	TRBD2	TGCAGCGGACTAGCGGGAGTTACGCAGTATTTT	CSGLAGVTQYF
TRBV19	-	17	TRBJ2-3	TRBD2	TGTGCCAGTAGTGCCCTCCTTGGGCGGGAGGCCGCATATACGCAGTATTTT	CASSALLGREAAYTQYF
TRBV27	-	15	TRBJ2-5	TRBD2	TGTGCCAGCAGTCCTCGAGCGGGAGCGGCAAAGACCCAGTACTTC	CASSPRAGAAKTQYF
TRBV30	-	14	TRBJ2-7	-	TGTGCCTGGAGTGTACAAGGGATGGACGAGCAGCAGTACTTC	CAWSVQGMDEQQYF
TRBV4-2	-	14	TRBJ2-7	-	TGTGCCAGCAGCCAAGATTATACCCAGCGCGAGCAGTACTTC	CASSQDYTQREQYF
TRBV4-2	-	15	TRBJ2-4	-	TGTGCCAGCAGCCAAGCAGACAGGCGCCAGGACATTCAGTACTTC	CASSQADRRQDIQYF
TRBV7-9	-	15	TRBJ2-7	-	TGTGCCAGCAGCTTAGGAGACGGGATGAGCTACGAGCAGTACTTC	CASSLGDGMSYEQYF
TRBV10-3	-	13	TRBJ2-1	-	TGTGCCATCAGTGAGAACACCTACAATGAGCAGTTCTTC	CAISENTYNEQFF
TRBV5-4	-	14	TRBJ1-2	TRBD1	TGTGCCAGCAGCCTGAAACAGGGGGACTATGGCTACACCTTC	CASSLKQGDYGYTF
TRBV5-4	once	18	TRBJ2-7	TRBD2	TGTGCCAGCAGCTTGAAAGGAGGACTAGCGGGAGTATCTTACGAGCAGTACTTC	CASSLKGGLAGVSYEQYF
TRBV5-1	few	13	TRBJ2-7	-	TGCGCCAGCAGCCCCGTCCTAGATTCCGAGCAGTACTTC	CASSPVLDSEQYF
TRBV28	few	11	TRBJ1-4	-	TGTGCCAGCAGTTTGAGGGAAAAACTGTTTTTT	CASSLREKLFF
TRBV5-1	-	17	TRBJ1-5	TRBD1	TGCGCCAGCAGCTTAGGGACAGGCGACTATAGCAATCAGCCCCAGCATTTT	CASSLGTGDYSNQPQHF
TRBV5-4	-	15	TRBJ2-5	-	TGTGCCAGCAGCCCCGCTACCTCCGAGGGAGAGACCCAGTACTTC	CASSPATSEGETQYF
TRBV11-2	-	15	TRBJ2-5	-	TGTGCCAGCAGCTCACAGGGCCAGTACCAAGAGACCCAGTACTTC	CASSSQGQYQETQYF
TRBV11-1	-	13	TRBJ1-2	TRBD1	TGTGCCAGCAGCCCGGACAGGGATTATGGCTACACCTTC	CASSPDRDYGYTF
TRBV28	once	15	TRBJ2-5	TRBD2	TGTGCCAGCAGTTCCGGGACTAGCGGGGAAGAGACCCAGTACTTC	CASSSGTSGEETQYF
TRBV28	-	13	TRBJ2-1	-	TGTGCCAGCACCTATAGGGCCGGGGATGAGCAGTTCTTC	CASTYRAGDEQFF
TRBV19	-	16	TRBJ2-2	-	TGTGCCAGTCGAATGACTCAGTTCGCGAACACCGGGGAGCTGTTTTTT	CASRMTQFANTGELFF
TRBV11-2	-	14	TRBJ1-2	-	TGTGCCAGCAGCCCAGGACAAGAAAGCTATGGCTACACCTTC	CASSPGQESYGYTF
TRBV18	-	13	TRBJ2-7	-	TGTGCCAGCTCACCTGACCGCTCCTACGAGCAGTACTTC	CASSPDRSYEQYF
TRBV9	few	16	TRBJ2-1	TRBD2	TGTGCCAGCAGCGTCGAGGGACTAGCGGGAGTTGGTGAGCAGTTCTTC	CASSVEGLAGVGEQFF
TRBV7-2	-	14	TRBJ2-5	-	TGTGCCAGCAGCTTTGACACTGGTGGGGAGACCCAGTACTTC	CASSFDTGGETQYF
TRBV19	-	13	TRBJ1-1	-	TGTGCCAGCGCCCAAGGGCCGAACACTGAAGCTTTCTTT	CASAQGPNTEAFF
TRBV5-4	-	14	TRBJ2-5	-	TGTGCCAGCAAAGTGGGCAGGGCCCAAGAGACCCAGTACTTC	CASKVGRAQETQYF
TRBV4-1	-	17	TRBJ1-4	TRBD1	TGCGCCAGCAGCCCCGGGACAGGTATTGGGTCGAATGAAAAACTGTTTTTT	CASSPGTGIGSNEKLFF